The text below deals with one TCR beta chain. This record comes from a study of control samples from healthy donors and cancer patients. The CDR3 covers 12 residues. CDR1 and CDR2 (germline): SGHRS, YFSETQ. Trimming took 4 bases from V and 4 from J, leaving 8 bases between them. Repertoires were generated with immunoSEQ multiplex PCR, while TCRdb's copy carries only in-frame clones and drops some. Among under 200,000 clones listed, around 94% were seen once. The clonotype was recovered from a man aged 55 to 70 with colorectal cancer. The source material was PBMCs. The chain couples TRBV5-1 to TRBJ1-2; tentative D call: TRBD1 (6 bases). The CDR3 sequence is CASSPGVYGYTF. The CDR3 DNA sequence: TGCGCCAGCAGCCCAGGGGTCTATGGCTACACCTTC.